A selection of T cell receptor beta chains follows, all from one sample in a study of blood T cell repertoires in COVID-19. The data were produced by immunoSEQ multiplex PCR, yet TCRdb's version contains in-frame clones alone and is incomplete. Found here are more than 200,000 clones, about four fifths of them singletons; the top ten hold about 9%. What was sequenced was peripheral blood. All receptors come from a man older than 75 with acute or convalescent COVID-19. The CDR3 runs from the conserved cysteine through the conserved F or W. The D gene is left open where the match is weak. Size tells how often a clone was seen (once, few, many) or the class of an expanded clone, and some rows leave it out.

d_call	clone_size	v_call	j_call	cdr3_nt	cdr3_aa
TRBD2	NA	TRBV4-2	TRBJ2-1	TGTGCCAGCAGCCAAGAGACTAGCGTCTACTACAATGAGCAGTTCTTC	CASSQETSVYYNEQFF
NA	NA	TRBV18	TRBJ1-6	TGTGCCAGCTCCCCAAAGAGGGTTAGTAATTCACCCCTCCACTTT	CASSPKRVSNSPLHF
TRBD1	NA	TRBV9	TRBJ1-4	TGTGCCAGCAGCTCCACCGGGACAGGGGTTGAAAAACTGTTTTTT	CASSSTGTGVEKLFF
TRBD2	NA	TRBV24-1	TRBJ2-3	TGTGCCACCAGTGATCCCGGGGGGAAGACAGATACGCAGTATTTT	CATSDPGGKTDTQYF
TRBD2	NA	TRBV29-1	TRBJ2-5	TGCAGCGTTAATAGCGGGGTAGTTCAAGAGACCCAGTACTTC	CSVNSGVVQETQYF
TRBD1	once	TRBV13	TRBJ1-5	TGTGCCAGCAGCTTGGGACAGGGAAGTCAGCCCCAACATTTT	CASSLGQGSQPQHF
TRBD1	NA	TRBV11-2	TRBJ1-6	TGTGCCAGCAGCTTTGGACAGGGGGGTTCACCCCTCCACTTT	CASSFGQGGSPLHF
NA	NA	TRBV19	TRBJ1-3	TGTGCCAGTAGTACGGGAGCCATCTCTGGAAACACCATATATTTT	CASSTGAISGNTIYF
NA	NA	TRBV2	TRBJ1-2	TGTGCCAGCAGTAACGGACATGGGGAAGGCTACACCTTC	CASSNGHGEGYTF
TRBD1	NA	TRBV10-1	TRBJ2-7	TGCGCCAGCAGTGGTTTCGACAGGGGCCTTTCTCACGAGCAGTACTTC	CASSGFDRGLSHEQYF
NA	once	TRBV5-1	TRBJ2-6	TGCGCCAGCAGGAGGTCTGGGGCCAACGTCCTGACTTTC	CASRRSGANVLTF
NA	once	TRBV5-1	TRBJ1-2	TGCGCCAGCAGCTCTGACGGGGGGGCTGCTGGCTACACCTTC	CASSSDGGAAGYTF
TRBD2	NA	TRBV30	TRBJ2-7	TGTGCCTGGAGTGTAGGGCGGGGGGGCTACGAGCAGTACTTC	CAWSVGRGGYEQYF
TRBD1	few	TRBV19	TRBJ1-2	TGTGCCAGTAGGAAACAGGGGAACTATGGCTACACCTTC	CASRKQGNYGYTF
TRBD1	NA	TRBV24-1	TRBJ2-5	TGTGCCACCAAGAATGGACAGGGCGGCCAAGAGACCCAGTACTTC	CATKNGQGGQETQYF
NA	once	TRBV9	TRBJ2-3	TGTGCCAGCAGCGTATATCAGGGAAGCACAGATACGCAGTATTTT	CASSVYQGSTDTQYF
TRBD1	NA	TRBV5-1	TRBJ2-7	TGCGCCAGCAGCTTGCAGGGGGCTACCTACGAGCAGTACTTC	CASSLQGATYEQYF
TRBD2	NA	TRBV11-2	TRBJ2-7	TGTGCCAGCAGCTTAGATACTAGCGGGGTTTCCTACGAGCAGTACTTC	CASSLDTSGVSYEQYF
NA	NA	TRBV9	TRBJ2-5	TGTGCCAGCAGCCGGGGGCAAGAGACCCAGTACTTC	CASSRGQETQYF
NA	few	TRBV6-5	TRBJ1-5	TGTGCCAGCAGATCGCGGGGAGATAGCAATCAGCCCCAGCATTTT	CASRSRGDSNQPQHF
TRBD2	NA	TRBV6-5	TRBJ2-1	TGTGCCAGCTCTAGCGGGGGCCCGGGGGACAATGAGCAGTTCTTC	CASSSGGPGDNEQFF
TRBD2	NA	TRBV18	TRBJ2-3	TGTGCCAGCGCTCCAACTAGCGGGGGCCGCACAGATACGCAGTATTTT	CASAPTSGGRTDTQYF
NA	NA	TRBV24-1	TRBJ1-3	TGTGCCACCAGGTCGACAGGTGGAAACACCATATATTTT	CATRSTGGNTIYF
NA	NA	TRBV3-1/TRBV3-2	TRBJ2-1	TGTGCCAGCAGCCAAGGAGGCACCCTCTCCTACAATGAGCAGTTCTTC	CASSQGGTLSYNEQFF
NA	NA	TRBV28	TRBJ1-6	TGTGCCAGCAGAGAGGGGGTCAGGGGAAATTCACCCCTCCACTTT	CASREGVRGNSPLHF
NA	NA	TRBV28	TRBJ1-4	TGTGCCTCCTGGAGCTCGACCCCTGAAAAACTGTTTTTT	CASWSSTPEKLFF
TRBD1	NA	TRBV11-2	TRBJ2-1	TGTGCCAGCAGCTCTAGGACAGGTGGCGAGGGGAATGAGCAGTTCTTC	CASSSRTGGEGNEQFF
TRBD1	few	TRBV19	TRBJ1-3	TGTGCCAGTAGTCCGCCGGACAGGGTGAGGAACACCATATATTTT	CASSPPDRVRNTIYF
TRBD2	once	TRBV5-1	TRBJ2-3	TGCGCCAGCAGCTTGATTGGCGGGAGTAATTCAGATACGCAGTATTTT	CASSLIGGSNSDTQYF
NA	NA	TRBV6-6	TRBJ1-5	TGTGCCAGCAGTTGGCTGACTCGAGATAGCAATCAGCCCCAGCATTTT	CASSWLTRDSNQPQHF
TRBD1	NA	TRBV7-9	TRBJ2-7	TGTGCCAGCAGCGCACAGGGGGCGAGTCACGAGCAGTACTTC	CASSAQGASHEQYF
TRBD1	NA	TRBV20-1	TRBJ1-2	TGCAGTGCTAGTGACACGCGGACAGGGCCCTATGGCTACACCTTC	CSASDTRTGPYGYTF
TRBD2	NA	TRBV3-1/TRBV3-2	TRBJ2-1	TGTGCCAGCAGCCGATTAGCGGGAGTTTTACATGAGCAGTTCTTC	CASSRLAGVLHEQFF
NA	NA	TRBV6-6	TRBJ1-6	TGTGCCAGCAGTTACGGGGCCGGACATAATTCACCCCTCCACTTT	CASSYGAGHNSPLHF
NA	once	TRBV6-2/TRBV6-3	TRBJ1-5	TGTGCCAGCAGCCCCTACCCCGGGGTAACTCAGCCCCAGCATTTT	CASSPYPGVTQPQHF
NA	NA	TRBV3-1/TRBV3-2	TRBJ2-3	TGTGCCAGCAGCCAAGGGGATTGGGGGCCGGGAGATACGCAGTATTTT	CASSQGDWGPGDTQYF
NA	NA	TRBV7-9	TRBJ2-5	TGTGCCAGCAGACCGATTGGGCTAGAGACCCAGTACTTC	CASRPIGLETQYF
NA	NA	TRBV30	TRBJ1-5	TGTGCCTGGAGTGTAGGAGTAAATCAGCCCCAGCATTTT	CAWSVGVNQPQHF
TRBD2	NA	TRBV4-2	TRBJ2-7	TGTGCCAGCAGCCAAGCGGGGGGGACCTCCTACGAGCAGTACTTC	CASSQAGGTSYEQYF
NA	NA	TRBV6-5	TRBJ2-5	TGTGCCAGCAGTTCGGTTGGAGGGCAAGAGACCCAGTACTTC	CASSSVGGQETQYF
NA	NA	TRBV7-9	TRBJ2-1	TGTGCCAGCAGCGCCCGGGTCGGGAGAATCGATGAGCAGTTCTTC	CASSARVGRIDEQFF
TRBD2	NA	TRBV28	TRBJ2-3	TGTGCCAGCAGTTTACAGGGACTAGCAGATACGCAGTATTTT	CASSLQGLADTQYF
TRBD1	once	TRBV5-1	TRBJ2-7	TGCGCCAGCAGCTTGGGGGACAGCTCCCCCTACGAGCAGTACTTC	CASSLGDSSPYEQYF
TRBD1	NA	TRBV5-1	TRBJ2-7	TGCGCCAGCAGCACCGGACAGGGGGACTACGAGCAGTACTTC	CASSTGQGDYEQYF
TRBD1	NA	TRBV18	TRBJ1-1	TGTGCCAGCTCACCTAGACCGGGACAGCAAACTTCTATGAACACTGAAGCTTTCTTT	CASSPRPGQQTSMNTEAFF
TRBD1	NA	TRBV7-9	TRBJ2-5	TGTGCCAGCAGCCTAACAGGGGTCGCCGTCGTAGCGTACTTC	CASSLTGVAVVAYF
NA	NA	TRBV7-9	TRBJ1-2	TGTGCCAGCGCGGGCCACTACTATGGCTACACCTTC	CASAGHYYGYTF
NA	NA	TRBV4-1	TRBJ1-2	TGCGCCAGCAGCCAAGATGGATTGGGGAGCTATGGCTACACCTTC	CASSQDGLGSYGYTF